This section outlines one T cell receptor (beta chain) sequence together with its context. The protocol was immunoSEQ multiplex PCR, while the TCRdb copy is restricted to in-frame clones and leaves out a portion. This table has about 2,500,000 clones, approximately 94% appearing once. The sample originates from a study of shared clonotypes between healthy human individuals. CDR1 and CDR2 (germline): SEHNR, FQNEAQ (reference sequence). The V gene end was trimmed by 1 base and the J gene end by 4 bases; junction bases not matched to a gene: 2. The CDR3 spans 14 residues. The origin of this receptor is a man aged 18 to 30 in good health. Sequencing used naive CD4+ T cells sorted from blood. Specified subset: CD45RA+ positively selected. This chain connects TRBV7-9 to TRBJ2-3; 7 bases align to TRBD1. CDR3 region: CASSLDRGSDTQYF. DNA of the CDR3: TGTGCCAGCAGCTTAGACAGGGGCTCAGATACGCAGTATTTT.